The clone carrying this T cell receptor beta chain was counted only a few times. This entry comes from a study of technical replicates of blood from several donors. Trimming pared 6 bases from V and 5 bases from J, leaving 19 bases between. Germline CDR1 and CDR2: LNHDA and SQIVND (reference sequence). This CDR3 is 15 amino acids long. Generated by immunoSEQ multiplex PCR, the TCRdb table keeps only in-frame clones and is missing some. The sample lists approximately 76,000 clones; 70% to 90% were seen once. This chain connects TRBV19 to TRBJ1-1, with D possibly being TRBD1 (6 bases). Material for sequencing was PBMCs. The clonotype was recovered from a human donor in good health. Some clones in this sample may be carry-over from other donors' samples. CDR3 protein: CASRGGGLAVTEAFF. In nucleotides, the CDR3 is TGTGCCAGTAGGGGCGGGGGCTTGGCGGTTACTGAAGCTTTCTTT.